A selection of T cell receptor beta chains follows, all from one sample in a study of T cell responses to AZD1222 COVID-19 vaccine. TCRdb's copy holds only in-frame clones and misses some; the assay was immunoSEQ multiplex PCR. Among approximately 90,000 clones listed, over 70% were seen once. Sequencing used peripheral blood, obtained on day 0 of AZD1222 vaccination. All receptors come from an adult in good health. The CDR3 runs from the conserved cysteine through the conserved F or W. Each record gives: J gene, V gene, D gene, clone size, CDR3 protein, CDR3 DNA. The D gene is left open where the match is weak. Size is stated for part of the rows, as once, few or many counts, or as a class when the clone is expanded.

J: TRBJ1-3; V: TRBV7-8; D: .; size: .; CDR3: CASSSGRTSGNTIYF; DNA: TGTGCCAGCAGCTCGGGACGGACCTCTGGAAACACCATATATTTT
J: TRBJ2-3; V: TRBV19; D: TRBD2; size: .; CDR3: CASSGKARSGRADTQYF; DNA: TGTGCCAGTAGTGGCAAAGCTAGGAGCGGGAGGGCAGATACGCAGTATTTT
J: TRBJ1-2; V: TRBV4-2; D: .; size: few; CDR3: CASSQARGTNYGYTF; DNA: TGTGCCAGCAGCCAAGCCCGGGGCACTAACTATGGCTACACCTTC
J: TRBJ2-7; V: TRBV28; D: TRBD2; size: once; CDR3: CASTVSGSPREQYF; DNA: TGTGCCAGCACCGTAAGCGGGAGCCCCCGCGAGCAGTACTTC
J: TRBJ2-5; V: TRBV10-2; D: .; size: .; CDR3: CASSETGSETQYF; DNA: TGCGCCAGCAGTGAGACAGGGTCGGAGACCCAGTACTTC
J: TRBJ2-7; V: TRBV5-1; D: .; size: once; CDR3: CASSLGQPTYEQYF; DNA: TGCGCCAGCAGCTTAGGACAGCCTACTTACGAGCAGTACTTC
J: TRBJ2-2; V: TRBV24-1; D: TRBD1; size: .; CDR3: CATSAGTGISGELFF; DNA: TGTGCCACCAGTGCGGGGACAGGGATCAGCGGGGAGCTGTTTTTT
J: TRBJ2-3; V: TRBV6-4; D: .; size: once; CDR3: CASSENRASTDTQYF; DNA: TGTGCCAGCAGTGAGAACAGGGCAAGCACAGATACGCAGTATTTT
J: TRBJ2-1; V: TRBV23-1; D: .; size: .; CDR3: CASSQMARVSYNEQFF; DNA: TGCGCCAGCAGTCAAATGGCGCGGGTCTCCTACAATGAGCAGTTCTTC
J: TRBJ2-7; V: TRBV10-3; D: TRBD1; size: .; CDR3: CAISARTGVAEQYF; DNA: TGTGCCATCAGTGCACGGACAGGGGTCGCCGAGCAGTACTTC
J: TRBJ1-1; V: TRBV6-5; D: .; size: .; CDR3: CASSYSIGVGGSFF; DNA: TGTGCCAGCAGTTACTCGATTGGGGTAGGGGGGTCTTTCTTT
J: TRBJ1-5; V: TRBV6-5; D: .; size: once; CDR3: CASSPWGGDQPQHF; DNA: TGTGCCAGCAGTCCTTGGGGGGGCGATCAGCCCCAGCATTTT
J: TRBJ1-1; V: TRBV5-1; D: .; size: .; CDR3: CASTDSHMNTEAFF; DNA: TGCGCCAGCACCGACTCGCACATGAACACTGAAGCTTTCTTT
J: TRBJ1-2; V: TRBV7-8; D: .; size: once; CDR3: CASSYHWGGYTF; DNA: TGTGCCAGCAGCTACCACTGGGGTGGCTACACCTTC
J: TRBJ2-3; V: TRBV5-5; D: .; size: .; CDR3: CASSLEVGLPDTQYF; DNA: TGTGCCAGCAGCTTGGAGGTCGGGCTCCCAGATACGCAGTATTTT
J: TRBJ1-6; V: TRBV15; D: TRBD1; size: .; CDR3: CATSRAGQGDSPLHF; DNA: TGTGCCACCAGCAGGGCGGGACAGGGGGATTCACCCCTCCACTTT
J: TRBJ1-5; V: TRBV4-1; D: .; size: .; CDR3: CASSPRTARGEQPQHF; DNA: TGCGCCAGCAGCCCTCGGACAGCTAGGGGGGAGCAGCCCCAGCATTTT
J: TRBJ1-5; V: TRBV27; D: TRBD1; size: .; CDR3: CASSFIGQGPQPQHF; DNA: TGTGCCAGCAGTTTTATCGGACAGGGTCCTCAGCCCCAGCATTTT
J: TRBJ1-4; V: TRBV2; D: .; size: .; CDR3: CASSRGDRNEKLFF; DNA: TGTGCCAGCAGTAGGGGAGATAGGAATGAAAAACTGTTTTTT
J: TRBJ2-5; V: TRBV3-1/TRBV3-2; D: .; size: .; CDR3: CASSTMETQYF; DNA: TGTGCCAGCAGCACAATGGAGACCCAGTACTTC
J: TRBJ1-2; V: TRBV28; D: .; size: .; CDR3: CASSTPGDGSDYTF; DNA: TGTGCCAGCAGTACGCCCGGGGACGGAAGTGACTACACCTTC
J: TRBJ1-2; V: TRBV7-9; D: .; size: .; CDR3: CASSSSGWGHYGYTF; DNA: TGTGCCAGCAGCTCTTCAGGGTGGGGTCACTATGGCTACACCTTC
J: TRBJ2-2; V: TRBV9; D: TRBD2; size: .; CDR3: CASSVGGLAGGPDGELFF; DNA: TGTGCCAGCAGCGTAGGGGGACTAGCGGGAGGGCCCGACGGGGAGCTGTTTTTT
J: TRBJ1-3; V: TRBV6-5; D: .; size: .; CDR3: CASSYGGGSGNTIYF; DNA: TGTGCCAGCAGTTACGGGGGCGGCTCTGGAAACACCATATATTTT
J: TRBJ2-1; V: TRBV6-4; D: TRBD1; size: .; CDR3: CASREGPGQGVYEQFF; DNA: TGTGCCAGCAGAGAAGGCCCGGGACAGGGGGTCTATGAGCAGTTCTTC
J: TRBJ2-7; V: TRBV27; D: TRBD2; size: .; CDR3: CASSFFAGAYEQYF; DNA: TGTGCCAGCAGTTTTTTTGCGGGGGCCTACGAGCAGTACTTC
J: TRBJ2-5; V: TRBV28; D: TRBD1; size: .; CDR3: CASSSSSTGTQETQYF; DNA: TGTGCCAGCAGTTCATCTTCGACAGGGACACAAGAGACCCAGTACTTC
J: TRBJ1-6; V: TRBV27; D: .; size: .; CDR3: CASKSRGRDPPLHF; DNA: TGTGCCAGCAAAAGCCGGGGCCGGGACCCACCCCTCCACTTT
J: TRBJ2-3; V: TRBV19; D: TRBD2; size: .; CDR3: CASSIGLAERAQYF; DNA: TGTGCCAGTAGTATCGGACTAGCCGAACGTGCGCAGTATTTT
J: TRBJ1-2; V: TRBV7-9; D: TRBD1; size: .; CDR3: CASSEQGKDGYTF; DNA: TGTGCCAGCAGCGAACAGGGGAAGGATGGCTACACCTTC
J: TRBJ2-2; V: TRBV12-1; D: .; size: .; CDR3: CASSLLRDIYPNTGELFF; DNA: TGTGCCAGCAGCCTTTTGAGGGACATATATCCGAACACCGGGGAGCTGTTTTTT